The 18 T cell receptor beta chains presented below share a single source sample, sequenced in a study of blood T cell repertoires in COVID-19 (TCRdb year 2020). The method behind the library was the immunoSEQ multiplex PCR assay. The table comes from immuneACCESS by way of TCRdb, which keeps in-frame sequences with V and J called. Part of the clones is missing from these tables; in studies checked, under half for an unresolved V gene and the rest for unknown reasons. The sample profile shows about 260,000 clones; 88% of them were found once. 4% of the sample is taken by the ten largest. The material sequenced was peripheral blood. The receptors shown here come from a man aged 60 to 69 who had recovered from COVID-19.

The genes are TRBV9 and TRBJ1-6; 7 bases agree with TRBD1. J was trimmed by 3 bases and V by 0 bases; bases with no gene match: 6. Germline V gene lookup returns CDR1 SGDLS and CDR2 YYNGEE. The CDR3 spans 17 residues. The CDR3 DNA is TGTGCCAGCAGCGTAGGAACAGGGGACGGCTATAATTCACCCCTCCACTTT. Translating gives CASSVGTGDGYNSPLHF.

The rearrangement uses TRBV4-2 and TRBJ1-2, with D perhaps matching TRBD1 (5 bases). Germline CDR1 is LGHNA and CDR2 is YNFKEQ. CDR3 length: 16 amino acids. Between the trimmed V and J ends, which lost 3 bases and 5 bases, there was a span of 19 bases. In nucleotides, the CDR3 is TGTGCCAGCAGCCAGGGGTCGGGGGGGTCGGTATATGGCTACACCTTC. It codes for CASSQGSGGSVYGYTF.

The gene calls are TRBV4-2 and TRBJ1-3; D uncertain. CDR1 and CDR2 (germline): LGHNA, YNFKEQ. V was clipped by 0 bases and J by 3 bases, with 15 bases between them. This CDR3 region has 17 residues. The chain's CDR3 is CASSQDPGGVGGNTIYF. CDR3 nucleotides: TGTGCCAGCAGCCAAGATCCGGGAGGCGTAGGTGGAAACACCATATATTTT.

V gene TRBV7-9 combines with J gene TRBJ1-2; 8 bases map to TRBD1. The trim removed 3 bases at V and 6 bases at J, leaving 6 bases unmatched. CDR3 length: 14 residues. Germline CDR1 SEHNR, CDR2 FQNEAQ (reference sequence). As DNA, the CDR3 is TGTGCCAGCAGCTTTTGGGCAGGGGGCGATGGCTACACCTTC. As protein: CASSFWAGGDGYTF. The variable domain in full, completed from reference TRBV7-9 and TRBJ1-2, reads DTGVSQNPRHKITKRGQNVTFRCDPISEHNRLYWYRQTLGQGPEFLTYFQNEAQLEKSRLLSDRFSAERPKGSFSTLEIQRTEQGDSAMYLCASSFWAGGDGYTFGSGTRLTVV.

The chain carries TRBV9 and TRBJ2-5, with TRBD1 as a possible D gene (6 bases). Looked up from germline, CDR1 is SGDLS and CDR2 is YYNGEE. The CDR3 is 13 amino acids. V was pared by 0 bases and J by 7 bases, with 10 bases between. The CDR3 DNA reads TGTGCCAGCAGCGTAGGGACAGAGGGGACCCAGTACTTC. Its protein is CASSVGTEGTQYF.

The V and J genes are TRBV7-2 and TRBJ2-3; D possibly corresponds to TRBD1 (5 bases). V shed 6 bases and J shed 2 bases, with 15 bases lying between them. CDR1 and CDR2 from the germline V gene are SGHTA and FQGNSA. The CDR3 totals 15 residues. Here the CDR3 DNA reads TGTGCCAGCAGTCAGTCAGGGTCGCTCACAGATACGCAGTATTTT. This sequence encodes CASSQSGSLTDTQYF.

This rearrangement joins TRBV12-3 or TRBV12-4 to TRBJ2-1; D is uncertain. Trimming took 5 bases from V and 7 from J, leaving 12 bases between them. The CDR3 consists of 13 residues. The CDR3 region is CASSTYRSNEQFF. The CDR3 coding sequence is TGTGCCAGCAGTACTTACAGAAGTAATGAGCAGTTCTTC.

This clone was detected once. V usage is TRBV10-2 and J usage is TRBJ1-5, with TRBD1 matching over 8 bases. V trimming: 3 bases; J trimming: 2 bases; junction bases outside the gene matches: 15. CDR3 length equals 19 residues. Germline V gene sequence: CDR1 WSHSY, CDR2 SAAADI. The CDR3 sequence is CASSETRTGRVKGNQPQHF. In DNA form, the CDR3 reads TGCGCCAGCAGTGAAACAAGGACAGGGCGCGTTAAGGGCAATCAGCCCCAGCATTTT.

The chain combines TRBV3-1 (or the pseudogene TRBV3-2) with TRBJ2-1, with 9 positions matching TRBD2. This CDR3 is built from 16 residues. The V segment lost 0 bases and the J segment 4 bases; nucleotides outside the gene matches: 4. CDR1 is LGHDT, CDR2 YNNKEL, per germline (reference sequence). The CDR3 nucleotides are TGTGCCAGCAGCCAAGATCGTACTAGCGGGTACAATGAGCAGTTCTTC. Protein: CASSQDRTSGYNEQFF.

The chain is built from TRBV30 and TRBJ1-4; no definite D call. The CDR3 extends over 15 amino acids. Trimming cost V 3 bases and J 0 bases, with 11 bases left between them. Germline CDR1 is GTSNPN and CDR2 is SVGIG (reference sequence). The CDR3 nucleotides read TGTGCCTGGAGGGACTGGCTTACAACTAATGAAAAACTGTTTTTT. Translated, it gives CAWRDWLTTNEKLFF.

The genes are TRBV6-5 and TRBJ2-7, with D unclear. V lost 0 bases and J 0 bases, leaving 12 bases between the germline ends. The CDR3 has 16 residues. Germline V gives CDR1 MNHEY, CDR2 SVGAGI. CDR3 in amino acids: CASSYSKFTDSYEQYF. CDR3 DNA: TGTGCCAGCAGTTACTCGAAATTTACAGACTCCTACGAGCAGTACTTC.

This chain uses TRBV6-5 with TRBJ1-2, with D possibly matching TRBD1 (6 bases). Per the germline V gene, CDR1 is MNHEY and CDR2 is SVGAGI. There are 13 residues in the CDR3. The V gene lost 5 bases and the J gene lost 4 bases, with 11 bases spanning the gap. CDR3 DNA: TGTGCCAGCAGTCCGGACAGCGGCTATGGCTACACCTTC. This codes for CASSPDSGYGYTF.

This rearrangement joins TRBV21-1 to TRBJ2-7; the table gives TRBD2 as D, unverified against the DNA. TRBV21-1 is a known pseudogene. The CDR3 loop spans 14 amino acids. The CDR3 loop reads CASIRGLLSYEQYF. The CDR3 region has the DNA TGTGCCAGCATTCGGGGACTTCTTTCCTACGAGCAGTACTTC.

V and J are TRBV5-1 and TRBJ2-3; maybe TRBD2 (6 bases). The CDR3 runs to 14 residues. Germline lookup yields CDR1 SGHRS and CDR2 YFSETQ. Between the trimmed V and J ends, which lost 7 bases and 0 bases, there was a span of 12 bases. This CDR3 reads CASQVGGSTDTQYF. CDR3 in DNA: TGCGCCAGCCAGGTGGGGGGAAGCACAGATACGCAGTATTTT.

The rearrangement links TRBV3-1 (or the pseudogene TRBV3-2) to TRBJ2-2, with 8 bases lining up with TRBD1. Per the germline V gene, CDR1 is LGHDT and CDR2 is YNNKEL (reference sequence). There are 16 residues in the CDR3. The junction had 1 base not matched to a gene; V was cut back by 1 base and J by 0 bases. The CDR3 bases are TGTGCCAGCAGCCAAGCAGGGGGCGCGAACACCGGGGAGCTGTTTTTT. Protein product: CASSQAGGANTGELFF.

This clone was observed a handful of times. The V and J genes are TRBV7-9 and TRBJ1-5; D not certain. The V gene's germline CDR1 is SEHNR and CDR2 FQNEAQ (reference sequence). The V gene lost 4 bases and the J gene lost 6 bases, with 16 bases spanning the gap. The CDR3 has 15 residues. The CDR3 region is CASSSTGRRAQPQHF. CDR3 DNA sequence: TGTGCCAGCAGCTCCACGGGTAGGAGGGCTCAGCCCCAGCATTTT.

The chain has TRBV14 and TRBJ1-1, with a possible D match to TRBD1 (6 bases). The V gene lost 5 bases and the J gene lost 1 base, with 14 bases spanning the gap. From germline, CDR1 is SGHDN and CDR2 FVKESK. The CDR3 extends over 15 amino acids. The CDR3 DNA reads TGTGCCAGCAGCGCTTCCGGGACACCGAACACTGAAGCTTTCTTT. Translating it yields CASSASGTPNTEAFF.

The chain employs TRBV7-3 and TRBJ2-5; tentatively, D is TRBD2 (6 bases). This CDR3 is 13 amino acids long. Trimming pared 5 bases from V and 11 bases from J, leaving 18 bases between. CDR1 is SGHTA and CDR2 is FQGTGA in the germline V gene. In DNA, the CDR3 is TGTGCCAGCAGCCGGGGAGGCCAAGAGAGTCAGTACTTC. The encoded protein is CASSRGGQESQYF.